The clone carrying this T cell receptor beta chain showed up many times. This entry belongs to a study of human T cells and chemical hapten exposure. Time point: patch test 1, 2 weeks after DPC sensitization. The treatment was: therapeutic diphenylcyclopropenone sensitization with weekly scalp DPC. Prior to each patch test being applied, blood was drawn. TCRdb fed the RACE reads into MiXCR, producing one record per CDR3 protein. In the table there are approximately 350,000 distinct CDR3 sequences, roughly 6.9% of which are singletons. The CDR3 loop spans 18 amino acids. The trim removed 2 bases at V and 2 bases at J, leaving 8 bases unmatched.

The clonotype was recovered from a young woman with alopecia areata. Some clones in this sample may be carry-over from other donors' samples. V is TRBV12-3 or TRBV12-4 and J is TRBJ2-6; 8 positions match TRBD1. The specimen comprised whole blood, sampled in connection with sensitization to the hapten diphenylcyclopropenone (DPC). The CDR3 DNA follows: TGTGCCAGCAGTTTACCTTCCGGCAGGGGGCCTGGGGCCAACGTCCTGACTTTC. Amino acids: CASSLPSGRGPGANVLTF.